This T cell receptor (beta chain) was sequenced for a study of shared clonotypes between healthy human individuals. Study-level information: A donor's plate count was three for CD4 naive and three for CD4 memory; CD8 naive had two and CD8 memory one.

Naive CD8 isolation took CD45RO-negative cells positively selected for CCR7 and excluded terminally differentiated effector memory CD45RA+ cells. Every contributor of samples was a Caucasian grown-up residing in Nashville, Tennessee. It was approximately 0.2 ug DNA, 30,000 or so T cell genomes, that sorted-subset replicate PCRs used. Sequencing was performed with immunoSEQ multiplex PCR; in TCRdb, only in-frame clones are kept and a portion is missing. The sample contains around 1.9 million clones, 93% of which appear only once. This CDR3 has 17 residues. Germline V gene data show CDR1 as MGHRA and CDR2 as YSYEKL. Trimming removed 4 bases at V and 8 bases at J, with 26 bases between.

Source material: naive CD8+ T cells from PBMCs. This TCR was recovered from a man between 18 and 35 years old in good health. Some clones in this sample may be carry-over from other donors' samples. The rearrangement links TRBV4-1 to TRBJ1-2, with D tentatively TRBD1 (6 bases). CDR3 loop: CASSRKTGGQGARGYTF. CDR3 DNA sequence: TGCGCCAGCAGCCGAAAAACCGGGGGCCAGGGAGCGCGAGGCTACACCTTC.